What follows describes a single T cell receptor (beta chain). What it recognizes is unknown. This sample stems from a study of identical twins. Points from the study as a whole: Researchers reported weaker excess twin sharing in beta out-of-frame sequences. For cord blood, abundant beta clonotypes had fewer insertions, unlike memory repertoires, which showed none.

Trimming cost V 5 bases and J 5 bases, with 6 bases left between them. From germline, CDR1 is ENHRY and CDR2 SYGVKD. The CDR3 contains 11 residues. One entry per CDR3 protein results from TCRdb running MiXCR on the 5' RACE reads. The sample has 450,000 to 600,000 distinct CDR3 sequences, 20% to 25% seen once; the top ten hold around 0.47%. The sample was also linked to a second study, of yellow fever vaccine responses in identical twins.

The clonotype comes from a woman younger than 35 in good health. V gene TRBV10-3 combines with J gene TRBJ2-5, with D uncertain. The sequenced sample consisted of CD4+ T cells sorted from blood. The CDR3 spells CAISMGETQYF. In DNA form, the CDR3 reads TGTGCCATCAGTATGGGGGAGACCCAGTACTTC.